This entry lists 25 T cell receptor beta chains sequenced from one sample in a study of PD-L1 blockade in urothelial cancer. The table came from immunoSEQ multiplex PCR; TCRdb's copy has only in-frame clones and leaves some out. Here the sample spans over 65,000 clones, under 90% being singletons. The source was PBMCs, collected around atezolizumab (anti-PD-L1) treatment. The receptor source for this set is a man between 65 and 80 years old with urothelial cancer.

The chain joins TRBV9 to TRBJ2-1; 7 nucleotides line up with TRBD2. V gave up 3 bases and J gave up 5 bases; unmatched junction bases: 5. Germline V gene sequence: CDR1 SGDLS, CDR2 YYNGEE. The length of the CDR3 is 14 residues. Written as DNA, the CDR3 is TGTGCCAGCAGCGCCAGCGGGACCCACAATGAGCAGTTCTTC. It codes for CASSASGTHNEQFF. Complete variable domain (other parts from reference TRBV9 and TRBJ2-1): DSGVTQTPKHLITATGQRVTLRCSPRSGDLSVYWYQQSLDQGLQFLIQYYNGEERAKGNILERFSAQQFPDLHSELNLSSLELGDSALYFCASSASGTHNEQFFGPGTRLTVL.

This chain links TRBV28 with TRBJ1-2; TRBD1 matches 7 bases. With V trimmed by 4 bases and J by 5 bases, 4 bases remained unmatched. Germline assignment: CDR1 MDHEN and CDR2 SYDVKM. The CDR3 is 13 residues long. The CDR3: CASSSGTDYGYTF. The CDR3 DNA sequence: TGTGCCAGCAGTTCCGGGACAGATTATGGCTACACCTTC.

V is TRBV2 and J is TRBJ1-4; 7 bases match TRBD1. J gave up 7 bases and V 6 bases, and 8 bases lay outside the gene matches. Germline V gives CDR1 SNHLY, CDR2 FYNNEI. CDR3 length equals 14 residues. The CDR3: CASSADRIGEKLFF. CDR3 sequence (DNA): TGTGCCAGCAGCGCGGACAGGATAGGTGAAAAACTGTTTTTT.

The gene calls are TRBV28 and TRBJ2-7, with 7 bases identical to TRBD2. There are 14 residues in the CDR3. The V segment lost 7 bases and the J segment 3 bases; nucleotides outside the gene matches: 9. Germline values: CDR1 MDHEN, CDR2 SYDVKM. The CDR3 region has the DNA TGTGCCAGCAACTCGGGGGGAGCCCTCTACGAGCAGTACTTC. Protein sequence: CASNSGGALYEQYF.

CDR3 sequence (DNA): TGTGCCAGCAGCTTAGACAGGCTTACAATGAACACTGAAGCTTTCTTT. It encodes CASSLDRLTMNTEAFF. This chain links TRBV11-2 with TRBJ1-1, with unresolved D. This CDR3 has 16 residues. CDR1 SGHAT and CDR2 FQNNGV come from the germline V gene. Trimming shortened V by 0 bases and J by 0 bases, and 11 bases separated the two germline ends.

V and J are TRBV7-6 and TRBJ2-3, with D unclear. The CDR3 runs 13 residues. Trimming removed 1 base from V and 3 bases from J, with 5 bases in between. Germline V CDR1 and CDR2: SGHVS, FNYEAQ. The CDR3 reads CASSLVGTDTQYF. CDR3 nucleotide sequence: TGTGCCAGCAGCTTAGTCGGGACAGATACGCAGTATTTT.

The V call is TRBV9, the J call TRBJ1-1; weak D call: TRBD1 (6 bases). The CDR3 loop spans 15 amino acids. CDR1 and CDR2 (germline): SGDLS, YYNGEE. Trimming took 0 bases from V and 10 from J, leaving 19 bases between them. CDR3 in DNA: TGTGCCAGCAGCGTAGAGGGGGGACCAGGGAGGGGAGCTTTCTTT. This sequence encodes CASSVEGGPGRGAFF. The full variable domain, its missing parts supplied by reference TRBV9 and TRBJ1-1, is DSGVTQTPKHLITATGQRVTLRCSPRSGDLSVYWYQQSLDQGLQFLIQYYNGEERAKGNILERFSAQQFPDLHSELNLSSLELGDSALYFCASSVEGGPGRGAFFGQGTRLTVV.

The chain recombines TRBV5-1 with TRBJ2-3; 12 bases map to TRBD1. The germline V gene has CDR1 SGHRS and CDR2 YFSETQ. The CDR3 extends over 15 amino acids. V shed 4 bases, J shed 4 bases, and the junction held 4 bases outside the gene matches. This chain's CDR3 is CASSEGQGAPDTQYF. DNA for the CDR3: TGCGCCAGCAGCGAGGGACAGGGGGCCCCAGATACGCAGTATTTT.

The chain links TRBV5-4 to TRBJ1-6; 7 positions match TRBD1. V shed 0 bases and J 0 bases; nucleotides not matched to a gene: 6. Germline lookup yields CDR1 SGHNT and CDR2 YYREEE (reference sequence). CDR3 size: 18 residues. The CDR3 spells CASSLGGQLLSYNSPLHF. The CDR3 DNA reads TGTGCCAGCAGCTTGGGGGGACAGCTCCTCTCCTATAATTCACCCCTCCACTTT.

This chain links TRBV10-2 with TRBJ1-3, with D unclear. The germline gives CDR1 WSHSY, CDR2 SAAADI. The CDR3 has 16 residues. Trimming removed 10 bases from V and 1 base from J, with 20 bases in between. This chain's CDR3 is CATELTREGSGNTIYF. CDR3 sequence (DNA): TGCGCCACCGAACTTACGAGGGAGGGTTCTGGAAACACCATATATTTT.

This chain joins TRBV11-2 and TRBJ2-1, with TRBD2 matching 9 bases. Germline trimming cut 3 bases from V and 4 bases from J; bases unmatched to any gene: 7. CDR3 length equals 16 residues. The germline V gene encodes CDR1 SGHAT and CDR2 FQNNGV. Written as DNA, the CDR3 is TGTGCCAGCAGCTTGACCGGGACTAGCCTTTACAATGAGCAGTTCTTC. This encodes CASSLTGTSLYNEQFF.

The gene calls are TRBV6-1 and TRBJ2-7, with a weak D call TRBD2 (6 bases). V dropped 4 bases and J dropped 5 bases, with 15 bases sitting between them. Per germline, CDR1 MNHNS and CDR2 SASEGT. The CDR3 length is 14 residues. CDR3 nucleotides: TGTGCCAGCAGTGTGGTCGGCGGGACGAACGAGCAGTACTTC. It specifies CASSVVGGTNEQYF.

V and J are TRBV4-1 and TRBJ2-1, with 10 bases that match TRBD2. This CDR3 is built from 22 residues. Germline V gives CDR1 MGHRA, CDR2 YSYEKL. After removal of 3 bases from V and 2 bases from J, the junction contained 22 bases not matched to a gene. As DNA, the CDR3 is TGCGCCAGCAGCCAGCCATGGGGGAGCGGGAGGGCCTCCCTAAGACCCTACAATGAGCAGTTCTTC. Encoded protein: CASSQPWGSGRASLRPYNEQFF.

This clone was picked up one time. The chain combines TRBV19 with TRBJ2-7, with D perhaps TRBD1 (5 bases). V was clipped by 0 bases and J by 6 bases, with 15 bases between them. The CDR3 runs to 15 residues. CDR1 and CDR2 (germline): LNHDA, SQIVND (reference sequence). CDR3 region: CASSIDRAGRGEQYF. CDR3 sequence (DNA): TGTGCCAGTAGTATAGATCGGGCAGGGCGCGGCGAGCAGTACTTC.

The V call is TRBV5-1, the J call TRBJ2-1; 11 nucleotides align to TRBD1. Germline CDR1 and CDR2: SGHRS and YFSETQ. The CDR3 runs 16 residues. The V gene end was trimmed by 2 bases and the J gene end by 6 bases; junction bases not matched to a gene: 7. CDR3 DNA: TGCGCCAGCAGCTTAGCCGGGACAGGGGGACTCAATGAGCAGTTCTTC. Residues: CASSLAGTGGLNEQFF.

This chain connects TRBV6-5 to TRBJ2-5, with D uncertain. Germline CDR1 is MNHEY and CDR2 is SVGAGI. The CDR3 length is 12 residues. The V end was cut by 6 bases, the J end by 5 bases, with 10 bases between. In nucleotides, the CDR3 is TGTGCCAGCAGACTTAATTCTGAGACCCAGTACTTC. This sequence encodes CASRLNSETQYF.

The chain uses TRBV27 and TRBJ1-1; a possible D gene is TRBD1 (6 bases). The germline CDR1 and CDR2 sequences are MNHEY and SMNVEV (reference sequence). The V and J ends lost 6 bases and 1 base respectively, with 12 bases between them. CDR3 length: 14 amino acids. The DNA of the CDR3 is TGTGCCAGCAGCCTCCCGGGACAGAACACTGAAGCTTTCTTT. It specifies CASSLPGQNTEAFF.

V usage is TRBV29-1 and J usage is TRBJ1-1; D is perhaps TRBD1 (5 bases). The CDR3 spans 13 residues. CDR1 and CDR2 (germline): SQVTM, ANQGSEA. V was trimmed by 3 bases and J by 1 base, leaving 9 bases between them. CDR3 coding DNA: TGCAGCGTTGAGCAGGGTTCGAACACTGAAGCTTTCTTT. Residues: CSVEQGSNTEAFF.

V usage is TRBV4-1 and J usage is TRBJ2-1, with 8 bases identical to TRBD2. Per germline, CDR1 MGHRA and CDR2 YSYEKL. V gave up 5 bases and J gave up 4 bases; unmatched junction bases: 4. The length of the CDR3 is 14 residues. The chain's CDR3 is CASSGAGAYNEQFF. The DNA of the CDR3 is TGCGCCAGCAGCGGAGCGGGAGCTTACAATGAGCAGTTCTTC.

This clone has only one observation. CDR3 loop: CASKTHRVDTEAFF. CDR3 nucleotides: TGTGCCAGCAAGACCCACAGGGTGGACACTGAAGCTTTCTTT. The rearrangement joins TRBV27 to TRBJ1-1; TRBD1 is a possible D gene (6 bases). Germline V gives CDR1 MNHEY, CDR2 SMNVEV (reference sequence). V was shortened by 7 bases and J by 3 bases, with 15 bases between the two germline ends. The CDR3 is 14 amino acids.

The chain combines TRBV27 with TRBJ2-5; TRBD2 matches at 7 bases. Germline CDR1 is MNHEY and CDR2 is SMNVEV (reference sequence). J gave up 0 bases and V 2 bases, and 3 bases lay outside the gene matches. The CDR3 is 15 residues long. CDR3 sequence reads: CASSLGGGYQETQYF. CDR3 coding DNA: TGTGCCAGCAGTTTAGGCGGGGGATACCAAGAGACCCAGTACTTC.

V is TRBV28 and J is TRBJ1-4; 9 bases match TRBD1. The germline V gene has CDR1 MDHEN and CDR2 SYDVKM. V gave up 7 bases and J gave up 7 bases; unmatched junction bases: 10. The CDR3 consists of 15 residues. This chain's CDR3 is CASKLPGQGSEKLFF. The DNA of the CDR3 is TGTGCCAGCAAACTACCGGGACAGGGCTCTGAAAAACTGTTTTTT. The full variable domain, in which reference TRBV28 and TRBJ1-4 provide the parts outside the CDR3, is DVKVTQSSRYLVKRTGEKVFLECVQDMDHENMFWYRQDPGLGLRLIYFSYDVKMKEKGDIPEGYSVSREKKERFSLILESASTNQTSMYLCASKLPGQGSEKLFFGSGTQLSVL.

The V gene is TRBV28, the J gene TRBJ1-2; D gene ambiguous. The V end lost 10 bases, the J end lost 4 bases, and 16 bases lay between the germline ends. The germline gives CDR1 MDHEN, CDR2 SYDVKM. This CDR3 has 13 residues. The CDR3 DNA is TGTGCCACCGAGGAGAGGCTGGGCTATGGCTACACCTTC. Translated: CATEERLGYGYTF.

The chain carries TRBV19 and TRBJ2-1, with D unclear. V dropped 4 bases and J dropped 9 bases, with 16 bases sitting between them. Germline V gives CDR1 LNHDA, CDR2 SQIVND (reference sequence). This CDR3 has 14 residues. The CDR3 is CASSSSGFVTEQFF. CDR3 DNA: TGTGCCAGTAGTAGCTCAGGTTTTGTCACTGAGCAGTTCTTC.

This sequence joins TRBV21-1 and TRBJ2-3; the D call in the table, TRBD1, was not verified against the DNA. TRBV21-1 corresponds to a pseudogene. This CDR3 comprises 17 residues. The CDR3 loop is CASSILSDRWSTDTQYF. In DNA form, the CDR3 reads TGTGCCAGCAGCATACTATCGGACAGGTGGAGCACAGATACGCAGTATTTT.